Shown below are 6 T cell receptor beta chains from a single sample sequenced in a study of T cells in women clearing cervical HPV infection. Generated by immunoSEQ multiplex PCR, the TCRdb table keeps only in-frame clones and is missing some. Its table lists about 22,000 clones. Input material: blood buffy coat. These receptor sequences come from a woman between 18 and 70 years old with a cervical HPV16 infection that either progressed to CIN3+ or cleared (not recorded which).

A note on this clone: The read ends 3 residues shy of where the CDR3 ends; the end is completed using the germline J gene. This chain connects TRBV28 to TRBJ2-7, with 9 nucleotides matching TRBD1. The CDR3 length is 14 residues. Per germline, CDR1 MDHEN and CDR2 SYDVKM. V lost 3 bases, J lost 6 bases, and 6 bases stayed unmatched. The CDR3 bases that were read are TGTGCCAGCAGTTTGGGACAGGGTGGTGGCGAG. Its protein product is CASSLGQGGGE. In full, the CDR3 is CASSLGQGGGEQYF.

Turning to this clone: The read ends 3 residues early relative to the CDR3; the germline J gene fills the gap. V usage is TRBV2 and J usage is TRBJ2-1; TRBD1 aligns across 7 bases. Germline lookup yields CDR1 SNHLY and CDR2 FYNNEI. This CDR3 comprises 16 residues. V shed 7 bases, J shed 5 bases, and the junction held 14 bases outside the gene matches. Partial CDR3 DNA: TGTGCCAGCACGCGACAGGGCCTGGGGGTCGACAATGAG. Translating gives CASTRQGLGVDNE. The complete CDR3 reads CASTRQGLGVDNEQFF. The full variable domain, in which reference TRBV2 and TRBJ2-1 provide the parts outside the CDR3, is EPEVTQTPSHQVTQMGQEVILRCVPISNHLYFYWYRQILGQKVEFLVSFYNNEISEKSEIFDDQFSVERPDGSNFTLKIRSTKLEDSAMYFCASTRQGLGVDNEQFFGPGTRLTVL.

For this clone: The read is 3 residues too short to cover the CDR3 end, so that end is filled in from the germline J gene. The V and J genes are TRBV7-9 and TRBJ2-1; maybe TRBD1 (6 bases). V dropped 5 bases and J dropped 4 bases, with 15 bases sitting between them. The CDR3 runs 15 residues. Germline lookup yields CDR1 SEHNR and CDR2 FQNEAQ (reference sequence). CDR3 bases read: TGTGCCAGCAGCCTCGGGACAAGGCATTACAATGAG. Translated: CASSLGTRHYNE. In full, the CDR3 is CASSLGTRHYNEQFF. Combining the CDR3 with reference TRBV7-9 and TRBJ2-1 gives the whole variable domain DTGVSQNPRHKITKRGQNVTFRCDPISEHNRLYWYRQTLGQGPEFLTYFQNEAQLEKSRLLSDRFSAERPKGSFSTLEIQRTEQGDSAMYLCASSLGTRHYNEQFFGPGTRLTVL.

In regard to this clone: The read stops 3 residues short of the end of the CDR3; the missing end is completed from the germline J gene. The chain is built from TRBV7-9 and TRBJ2-2; the D is unclear. Germline-derived CDR1 and CDR2 are SEHNR and FQNEAQ (reference sequence). This CDR3 has 15 amino acids. The ends were cut back, 0 bases at V and 1 base at J, with 6 bases in the middle. The DNA read from the CDR3 is TGTGCCAGCAGCTTAGCATACAAGAACACCGGGGAG. This gives the protein CASSLAYKNTGE. The whole CDR3 sequence reads CASSLAYKNTGELFF.

A word on this clone: The read stops 3 residues short of the end of the CDR3; the missing end is completed from the germline J gene. The chain is built from TRBV19 and TRBJ1-2; possible D gene TRBD1, 5 bases. This CDR3 is 15 amino acids long. Germline loops: CDR1 LNHDA, CDR2 SQIVND (reference sequence). The DNA read from the CDR3 is TGTGCCAGTAGTATAGGAGAGGGGCCGGCAGATACG. Translating gives CASSIGEGPADT. The whole CDR3 sequence is CASSIGEGPADTYTF.

Judged by frequency, this clone is medium-sized. Read data end 3 residues before the CDR3 end; the end is taken from the germline J gene. V gene TRBV7-9 combines with J gene TRBJ1-2, with D maybe TRBD1 (6 bases). Germline CDR1 reads SEHNR; CDR2 reads FQNEAQ (reference sequence). The CDR3 consists of 15 residues. This chain's CDR3 is CASSLGPGDDIDYTF. CDR3 DNA (partial): TGTGCCAGCAGCTTAGGTCCAGGGGATGATATTGAC.